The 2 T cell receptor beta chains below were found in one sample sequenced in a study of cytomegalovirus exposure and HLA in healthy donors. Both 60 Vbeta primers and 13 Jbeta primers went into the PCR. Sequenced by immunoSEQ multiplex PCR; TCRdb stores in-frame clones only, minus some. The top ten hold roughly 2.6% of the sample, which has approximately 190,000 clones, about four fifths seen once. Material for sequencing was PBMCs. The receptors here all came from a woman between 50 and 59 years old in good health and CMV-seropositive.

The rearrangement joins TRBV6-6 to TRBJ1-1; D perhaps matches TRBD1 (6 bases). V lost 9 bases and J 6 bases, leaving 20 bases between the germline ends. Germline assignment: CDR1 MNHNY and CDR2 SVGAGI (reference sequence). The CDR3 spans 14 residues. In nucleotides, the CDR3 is TGTGCCAGTTTGTCGGCAGGGGAATTTTCTGAAGCTTTCTTT. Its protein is CASLSAGEFSEAFF.

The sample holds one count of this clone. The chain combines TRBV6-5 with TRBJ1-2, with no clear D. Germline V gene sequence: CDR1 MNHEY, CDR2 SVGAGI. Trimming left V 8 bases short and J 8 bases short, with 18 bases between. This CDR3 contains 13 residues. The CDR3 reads CASSWNGAGGYTF. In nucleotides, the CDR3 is TGTGCCAGCTCCTGGAATGGAGCGGGAGGCTACACCTTC.